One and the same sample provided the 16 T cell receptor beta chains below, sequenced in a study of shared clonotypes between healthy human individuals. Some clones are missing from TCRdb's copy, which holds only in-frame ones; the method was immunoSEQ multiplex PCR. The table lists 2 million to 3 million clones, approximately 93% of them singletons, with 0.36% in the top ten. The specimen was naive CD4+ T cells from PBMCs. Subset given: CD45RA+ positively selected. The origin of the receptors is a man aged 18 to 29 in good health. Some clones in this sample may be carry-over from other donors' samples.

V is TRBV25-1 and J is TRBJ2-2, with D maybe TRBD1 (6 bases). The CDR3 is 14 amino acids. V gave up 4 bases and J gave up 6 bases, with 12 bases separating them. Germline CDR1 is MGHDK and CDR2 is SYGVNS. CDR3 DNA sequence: TGTGCCAGCAGTGGATCCGGGACATCCGGGGAGCTGTTTTTT. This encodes CASSGSGTSGELFF. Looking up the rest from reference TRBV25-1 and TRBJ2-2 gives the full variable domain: EADIYQTPRYLVIGTGKKITLECSQTMGHDKMYWYQQDPGMELHLIHYSYGVNSTEKGDLSSESTVSRIRTEHFPLTLESARPSHTSQYLCASSGSGTSGELFFGEGSRLTVL.

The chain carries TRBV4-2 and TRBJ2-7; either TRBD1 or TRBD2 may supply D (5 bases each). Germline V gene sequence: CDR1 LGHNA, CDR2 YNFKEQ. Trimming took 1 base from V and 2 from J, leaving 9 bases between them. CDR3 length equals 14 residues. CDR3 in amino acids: CASSQGGSTYEQYF. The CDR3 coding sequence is TGTGCCAGCAGCCAAGGGGGGAGCACCTACGAGCAGTACTTC.

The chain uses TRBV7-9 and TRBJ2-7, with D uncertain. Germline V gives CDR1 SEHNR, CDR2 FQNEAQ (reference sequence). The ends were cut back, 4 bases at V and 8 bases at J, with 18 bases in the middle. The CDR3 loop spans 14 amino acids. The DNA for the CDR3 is TGTGCCAGCAGCTCCCTAGGCCCTCCCGACCAGCAGTACTTC. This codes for CASSSLGPPDQQYF.

CDR3 sequence: CASSIQTGVINQPQHF. DNA for the CDR3: TGTGCCAGTAGTATCCAGACAGGGGTCATCAATCAGCCCCAGCATTTT. The chain joins TRBV19 to TRBJ1-5; 8 nucleotides agree with TRBD1. CDR3 length: 16 residues. The germline CDR1 and CDR2 sequences are LNHDA and SQIVND (reference sequence). After removal of 3 bases from V and 3 bases from J, the junction contained 7 bases not matched to a gene.

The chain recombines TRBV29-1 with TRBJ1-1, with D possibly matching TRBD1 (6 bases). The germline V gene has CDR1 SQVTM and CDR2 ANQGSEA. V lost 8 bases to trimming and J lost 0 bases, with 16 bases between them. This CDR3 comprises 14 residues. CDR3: CSPVGARMNTEAFF. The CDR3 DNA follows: TGCAGCCCGGTGGGGGCGCGAATGAACACTGAAGCTTTCTTT.

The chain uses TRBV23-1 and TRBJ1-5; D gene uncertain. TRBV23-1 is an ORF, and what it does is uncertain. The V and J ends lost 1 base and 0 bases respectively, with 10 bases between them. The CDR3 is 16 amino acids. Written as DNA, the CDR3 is TGCGCCAGCAGTCAATGGAATCCCGGTAGCAATCAGCCCCAGCATTTT. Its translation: CASSQWNPGSNQPQHF.

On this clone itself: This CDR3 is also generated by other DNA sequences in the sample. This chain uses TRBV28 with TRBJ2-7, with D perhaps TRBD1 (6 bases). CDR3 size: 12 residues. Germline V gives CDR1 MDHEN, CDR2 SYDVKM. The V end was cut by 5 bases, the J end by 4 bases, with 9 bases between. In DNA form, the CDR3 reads TGTGCCAGCAGTCCACAGGGATACGAGCAGTACTTC. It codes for CASSPQGYEQYF.

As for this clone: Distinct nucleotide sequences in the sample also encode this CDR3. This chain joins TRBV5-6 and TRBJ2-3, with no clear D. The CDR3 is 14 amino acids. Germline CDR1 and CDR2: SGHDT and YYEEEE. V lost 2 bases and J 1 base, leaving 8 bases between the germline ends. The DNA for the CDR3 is TGTGCCAGCAGCTTTGGCCAACGCACAGATACGCAGTATTTT. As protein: CASSFGQRTDTQYF.

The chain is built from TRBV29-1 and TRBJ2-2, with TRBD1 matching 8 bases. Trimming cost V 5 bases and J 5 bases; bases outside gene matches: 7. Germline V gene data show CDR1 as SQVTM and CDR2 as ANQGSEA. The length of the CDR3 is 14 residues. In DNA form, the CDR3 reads TGCAGCGTTCAGCAGCAGGGGGCGACCGGGGAGCTGTTTTTT. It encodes CSVQQQGATGELFF.

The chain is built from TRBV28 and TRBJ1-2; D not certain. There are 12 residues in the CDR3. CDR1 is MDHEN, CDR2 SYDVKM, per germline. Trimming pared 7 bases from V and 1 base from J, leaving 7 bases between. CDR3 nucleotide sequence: TGTGCCAGCACCGGAGTTAACTATGGCTACACCTTC. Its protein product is CASTGVNYGYTF.

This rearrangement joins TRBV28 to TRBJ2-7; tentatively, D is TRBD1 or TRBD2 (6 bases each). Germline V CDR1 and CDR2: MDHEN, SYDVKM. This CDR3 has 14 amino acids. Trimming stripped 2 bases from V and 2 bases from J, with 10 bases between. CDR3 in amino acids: CASSLGGLPYEQYF. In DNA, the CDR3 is TGTGCCAGCAGTTTAGGGGGGCTCCCCTACGAGCAGTACTTC.

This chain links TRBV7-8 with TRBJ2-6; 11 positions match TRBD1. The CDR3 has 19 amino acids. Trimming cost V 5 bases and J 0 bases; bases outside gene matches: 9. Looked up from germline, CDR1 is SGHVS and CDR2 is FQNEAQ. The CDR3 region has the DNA TGTGCCAGCAGCAGGACAGGGGGCTCCCCGAACTCTGGGGCCAACGTCCTGACTTTC. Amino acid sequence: CASSRTGGSPNSGANVLTF.

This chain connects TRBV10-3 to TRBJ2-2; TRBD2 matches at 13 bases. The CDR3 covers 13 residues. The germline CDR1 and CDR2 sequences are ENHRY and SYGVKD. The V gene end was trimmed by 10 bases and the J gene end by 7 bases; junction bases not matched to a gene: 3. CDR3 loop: CATRTSGGGELFF. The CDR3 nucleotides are TGTGCCACGAGGACTAGCGGGGGCGGGGAGCTGTTTTTT.

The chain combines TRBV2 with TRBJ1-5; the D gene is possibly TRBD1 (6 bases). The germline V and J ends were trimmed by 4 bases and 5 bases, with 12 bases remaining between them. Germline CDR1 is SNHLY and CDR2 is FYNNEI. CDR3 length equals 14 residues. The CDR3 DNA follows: TGTGCCAGCAGTGTACAGGGCTTCGATCAGCCCCAGCATTTT. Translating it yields CASSVQGFDQPQHF.

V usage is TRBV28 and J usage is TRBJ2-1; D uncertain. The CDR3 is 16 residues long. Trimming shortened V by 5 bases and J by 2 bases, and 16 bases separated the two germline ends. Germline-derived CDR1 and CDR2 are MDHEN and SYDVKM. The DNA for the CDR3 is TGTGCCAGCAGTACGCGACAAGGTTGGGCCTACAATGAGCAGTTCTTC. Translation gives CASSTRQGWAYNEQFF.

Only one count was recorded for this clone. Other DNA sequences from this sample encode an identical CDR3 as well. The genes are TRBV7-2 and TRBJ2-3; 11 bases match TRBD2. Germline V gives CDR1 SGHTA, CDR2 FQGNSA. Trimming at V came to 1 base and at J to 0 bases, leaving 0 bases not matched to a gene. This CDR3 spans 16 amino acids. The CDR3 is CASSLGTSGSTDTQYF. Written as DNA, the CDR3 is TGTGCCAGCAGCTTAGGGACTAGCGGGAGCACAGATACGCAGTATTTT.